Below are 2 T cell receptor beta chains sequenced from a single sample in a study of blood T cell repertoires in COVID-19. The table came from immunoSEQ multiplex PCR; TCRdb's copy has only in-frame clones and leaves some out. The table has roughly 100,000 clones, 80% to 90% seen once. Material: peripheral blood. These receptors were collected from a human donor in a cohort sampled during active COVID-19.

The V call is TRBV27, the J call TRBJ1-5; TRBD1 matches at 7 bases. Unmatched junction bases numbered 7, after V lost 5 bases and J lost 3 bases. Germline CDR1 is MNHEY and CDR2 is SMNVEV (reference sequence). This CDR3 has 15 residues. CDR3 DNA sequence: TGTGCCAGCAGTCGACGGGGACAGCCCAATCAGCCCCAGCATTTT. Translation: CASSRRGQPNQPQHF.

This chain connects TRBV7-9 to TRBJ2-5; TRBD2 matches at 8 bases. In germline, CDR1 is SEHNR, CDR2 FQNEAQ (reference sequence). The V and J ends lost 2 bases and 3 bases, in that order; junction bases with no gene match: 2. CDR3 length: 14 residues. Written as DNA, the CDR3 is TGTGCCAGCAGCTTACAAGCGGGGGAAGAGACCCAGTACTTC. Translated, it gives CASSLQAGEETQYF.